Each of the 11 T cell receptor beta chains below was sequenced from the same sample in a study of Japanese encephalitis immunity and Zika vaccine responses (dated by TCRdb to the early 2020s). PBMCs were labeled with CellTrace CFSE and were cultured for 6 days in RPMI containing about 8% human serum plus peptide pools at around 0.99 ug/mL each. Library preparation employed 5' RACE. Sequencing was carried out with an Illumina MiSeq. The public reads were reanalyzed by TCRdb: fastp trimming at Q25, MiXCR alignment, in-frame beta chains only. Each record represents a unique CDR3 protein, reported with the most common genes and DNA among its rows. This sample is represented by 300 to 350 distinct CDR3 sequences; around 4.4% of them were singletons. Less than 30% of the sample belongs to the ten largest clones. The sequences come from antigen-activated CD8+ T cells from blood, cultured, collected during a Zika inactivated vaccine study. The receptor set was obtained from an adult woman who received an inactivated Zika virus vaccine.

This chain joins TRBV9 and TRBJ1-6; D might be TRBD1 (5 bases). The V end was cut by 5 bases, the J end by 7 bases, with 13 bases between. Germline V CDR1 and CDR2: SGDLS, YYNGEE. The CDR3 has 14 residues. This chain's CDR3 is CASRQGRRNSPLHF. The DNA of the CDR3 is TGTGCCAGCAGGCAGGGAAGGAGGAATTCACCCCTCCACTTT.

By share, this clonotype counts as large (0.1 to 1%). This chain links TRBV12-3 or TRBV12-4 with TRBJ1-2, with 9 bases matching TRBD1. This CDR3 contains 13 residues. V lost 7 bases and J lost 7; bases outside the gene matches: 7. CDR3 sequence reads: CASTLTGGLGYTF. The CDR3 DNA reads TGTGCCAGCACCCTCACAGGGGGCCTTGGCTACACCTTC.

By sample fraction, this clonotype is large. The chain joins TRBV6-1 to TRBJ2-7, with D perhaps matching TRBD1 or TRBD2 (6 bases each). V gave up 2 bases and J gave up 1 base, with 12 bases separating them. Germline CDR1 and CDR2: MNHNS and SASEGT. The CDR3 is made up of 15 amino acids. The CDR3 DNA is TGTGCCAGCAGTGAATGGCAGGGGAGGTCCTACGAGCAGTACTTC. It encodes CASSEWQGRSYEQYF.

By its share, this clonotype is large. This chain uses TRBV6-5 with TRBJ2-7; D is ambiguous. Looked up from germline, CDR1 is MNHEY and CDR2 is SVGAGI. The V end was cut by 2 bases, the J end by 0 bases, with 11 bases between. The CDR3 runs to 15 residues. Here the CDR3 DNA reads TGTGCCAGCAGTTACGATGGGTCTATCTCCTACGAGCAGTACTTC. Translation: CASSYDGSISYEQYF.

By its share, this clonotype is large. The gene calls are TRBV12-3 or TRBV12-4 and TRBJ2-1; no definite D call. The CDR3 runs 13 residues. V lost 5 bases, J lost 8 bases, and 13 bases lay in between. The CDR3 bases are TGTGCCAGCAGTCCCCCCGAAAGGGATGAGCAGTTCTTC. This codes for CASSPPERDEQFF.

By share, this clonotype counts as medium-sized. The chain joins TRBV6-1 to TRBJ2-1; D might be TRBD1 (6 bases). Germline V gene lookup returns CDR1 MNHNS and CDR2 SASEGT. The V end was cut by 4 bases, the J end by 6 bases, with 16 bases between. The CDR3 is 15 residues long. The CDR3 coding sequence is TGTGCCAGCAGTGTTCGGACAGACGTCTCCAATGAGCAGTTCTTC. Translating gives CASSVRTDVSNEQFF.

Sample share makes this clonotype medium-sized. V gene TRBV2 combines with J gene TRBJ2-1, with 14 bases that match TRBD2. Trimming cost V 10 bases and J 0 bases; bases outside gene matches: 5. The CDR3 runs to 16 residues. Per the germline V gene, CDR1 is SNHLY and CDR2 is FYNNEI. This CDR3 is CAKRLAGGPSYNEQFF. Written as DNA, the CDR3 is TGTGCCAAACGACTAGCGGGAGGGCCCTCCTACAATGAGCAGTTCTTC. Combining the CDR3 with reference TRBV2 and TRBJ2-1 gives the whole variable domain EPEVTQTPSHQVTQMGQEVILRCVPISNHLYFYWYRQILGQKVEFLVSFYNNEISEKSEIFDDQFSVERPDGSNFTLKIRSTKLEDSAMYFCAKRLAGGPSYNEQFFGPGTRLTVL.

By its share, this clonotype is medium-sized. The chain couples TRBV19 to TRBJ1-5, with 10 bases that match TRBD1. J lost 3 bases, V lost 5 bases, and 7 bases had no gene match. This CDR3 has 16 amino acids. CDR1 is LNHDA, CDR2 SQIVND, per germline (reference sequence). CDR3 DNA: TGTGCCAGTAGTCCTGGACAGGGGGAGGTCAATCAGCCCCAGCATTTT. Translated, it gives CASSPGQGEVNQPQHF.

Judged by abundance, this clonotype is hyperexpanded. J is TRBJ2-7 and V is TRBV5-1, with 7 bases lining up with TRBD2. The CDR3 is 15 residues long. CDR1 SGHRS and CDR2 YFSETQ come from the germline V gene. V was clipped by 4 bases and J by 0 bases; unmatched bases: 7. CDR3 in amino acids: CASSAGAAFSYEQYF. The CDR3 nucleotides are TGCGCCAGCAGCGCGGGAGCGGCATTCTCCTACGAGCAGTACTTC.

This clonotype is large by share. This CDR3 is CASTPEGMGSLQETQYF. The DNA of the CDR3 is TGTGCCAGCACCCCCGAAGGCATGGGTTCTCTCCAAGAGACCCAGTACTTC. The chain links TRBV28 to TRBJ2-5; unclear D gene. V was cut by 7 bases and J by 1 base, with 22 bases left in between. CDR3 length equals 17 residues. Germline CDR1 reads MDHEN; CDR2 reads SYDVKM.

This clonotype was seen once. The chain links TRBV20-1 to TRBJ2-3; 8 bases match TRBD1. From germline, CDR1 is DFQATT and CDR2 SNEGSKA (reference sequence). The ends lost 3 bases at V and 8 bases at J; junction bases unmatched: 7. This CDR3 contains 13 residues. CDR3 bases: TGCAGTGCTAGGTCATTCGGACAGGGTACGCAGTATTTT. Translated: CSARSFGQGTQYF.